These 28 T cell receptor beta chains came from one sample sequenced in a study of T cell responses to AZD1222 COVID-19 vaccine. Assay used: immunoSEQ multiplex PCR; TCRdb lists only in-frame clones, some missing. In the table there are about 120,000 clones, roughly 86% of which are singletons. The material was peripheral blood, obtained 28 days after the second AZD1222 dose. The receptors come from an adult who received the AZD1222 COVID-19 vaccine.

The chain uses TRBV18 and TRBJ1-2; 7 bases agree with TRBD1. Per germline, CDR1 KGHSH and CDR2 LQKENI. V was clipped by 0 bases and J by 8 bases; unmatched bases: 3. The CDR3 runs 13 residues. CDR3 loop: CASSPPTGAGYTF. CDR3 nucleotide sequence: TGTGCCAGCTCACCACCAACAGGGGCAGGCTACACCTTC.

J is TRBJ2-3 and V is TRBV30, with D perhaps TRBD1 or TRBD2 (6 bases each). The germline V gene has CDR1 GTSNPN and CDR2 SVGIG (reference sequence). V was shortened by 2 bases and J by 2 bases, with 14 bases between the two germline ends. The CDR3 runs to 15 residues. DNA of the CDR3: TGTGCCTGGAGTTTCGGAGGGGGAATCACAGATACGCAGTATTTT. The encoded protein is CAWSFGGGITDTQYF.

J is TRBJ1-1 and V is TRBV7-8; the D gene is possibly TRBD1 (6 bases). Germline lookup yields CDR1 SGHVS and CDR2 FQNEAQ. The ends were cut back, 4 bases at V and 6 bases at J, with 18 bases in the middle. This CDR3 is 15 amino acids long. The CDR3 protein is CASSSHLRGGSEAFF. CDR3 DNA: TGTGCCAGCAGCTCCCATCTGAGGGGGGGGTCTGAAGCTTTCTTT.

This chain joins TRBV7-9 and TRBJ2-7, with D hard to call. CDR1 and CDR2 from the germline V gene are SEHNR and FQNEAQ (reference sequence). V was shortened by 1 base and J by 1 base, with 8 bases between the two germline ends. The CDR3 has 14 residues. The CDR3 is CASSLGLPSYEQYF. The CDR3 bases are TGTGCCAGCAGCTTAGGCCTACCGTCCTACGAGCAGTACTTC.

V gene TRBV6-2 or TRBV6-3 combines with J gene TRBJ1-5, with D unresolved. Looked up from germline, CDR1 is MNHEY and CDR2 is SVGEGT. This CDR3 has 14 amino acids. The V and J ends lost 3 bases and 3 bases respectively, with 9 bases between them. The CDR3: CASSYRPANQPQHF. In DNA form, the CDR3 reads TGTGCCAGCAGTTATAGGCCAGCCAATCAGCCCCAGCATTTT.

The chain uses TRBV24-1 and TRBJ1-3; no clear D. The V gene lost 3 bases and the J gene lost 4 bases, with 15 bases spanning the gap. Germline lookup yields CDR1 KGHDR and CDR2 SFDVKD. The length of the CDR3 is 16 residues. The CDR3 is CATSDPDKGGGNTIYF. DNA for the CDR3: TGTGCCACCAGTGATCCTGACAAGGGAGGCGGAAACACCATATATTTT.

The rearrangement joins TRBV15 to TRBJ2-4; no clear D. CDR1 is LNHNV, CDR2 YYDKDF, per germline (reference sequence). This CDR3 has 16 amino acids. V lost 0 bases and J 6 bases, leaving 15 bases between the germline ends. The CDR3 reads CATSRDKSNPPNIQYF. The CDR3 DNA is TGTGCCACCAGCAGAGATAAGAGTAATCCTCCAAACATTCAGTACTTC.

This chain uses TRBV6-2 or TRBV6-3 with TRBJ1-3; D is uncertain. V shed 5 bases and J shed 4 bases, with 15 bases lying between them. CDR1 MNHEY and CDR2 SVGEGT come from the germline V gene. The length of the CDR3 is 15 residues. CDR3 region: CASSTRRARGNTIYF. The CDR3 DNA sequence: TGTGCCAGCAGTACCAGGAGGGCGCGAGGAAACACCATATATTTT.

V and J are TRBV7-2 and TRBJ2-1, with 8 bases that match TRBD2. V trimming: 8 bases; J trimming: 9 bases; junction bases outside the gene matches: 15. The CDR3 covers 15 residues. Germline CDR1 and CDR2: SGHTA and FQGNSA. The CDR3 region has the DNA TGTGCCAGCGTGCGGACTAGCCGGGGGGTGGGTGAGCAGTTCTTC. Its translation is CASVRTSRGVGEQFF.

This chain connects TRBV15 to TRBJ2-3, with 10 bases aligning to TRBD2. This CDR3 is built from 15 residues. V was clipped by 0 bases and J by 4 bases; unmatched bases: 1. Germline V gives CDR1 LNHNV, CDR2 YYDKDF (reference sequence). The CDR3 sequence: CATSRDLAGADTQYF. As DNA, the CDR3 is TGTGCCACCAGCAGAGACCTAGCGGGGGCAGATACGCAGTATTTT.

The chain uses TRBV28 and TRBJ1-2; D not certain. The CDR3 totals 14 residues. With 5 bases removed from V and 5 bases from J, the gap between germline ends came to 15 bases. Germline V gene sequence: CDR1 MDHEN, CDR2 SYDVKM. This CDR3 reads CASSASWTEYGYTF. CDR3 bases: TGTGCCAGCAGTGCCTCCTGGACGGAATATGGCTACACCTTC.

This chain connects TRBV19 to TRBJ1-2, with D perhaps matching TRBD1 (5 bases). Trimming left V 5 bases short and J 5 bases short, with 9 bases between. Germline values: CDR1 LNHDA, CDR2 SQIVND (reference sequence). CDR3 size: 12 residues. Written as DNA, the CDR3 is TGTGCCAGTAGTGCCGGGACTTATGGCTACACCTTC. Translating it yields CASSAGTYGYTF.

The chain has TRBV11-3 and TRBJ1-2; 7 bases are a match to TRBD1. The V and J ends lost 5 bases and 6 bases, in that order; junction bases with no gene match: 9. The germline V gene encodes CDR1 SGHNT and CDR2 YENEEA. The CDR3 runs to 14 residues. The CDR3: CASSLETGRHGYTF. The CDR3 coding sequence is TGTGCCAGCAGCCTCGAGACAGGGAGGCATGGCTACACCTTC.

The chain combines TRBV5-1 with TRBJ2-2; D is ambiguous. CDR3 length equals 16 residues. Germline assignment: CDR1 SGHRS and CDR2 YFSETQ. Trimming took 0 bases from V and 0 from J, leaving 9 bases between them. CDR3 nucleotides: TGCGCCAGCAGCTTGGGGCACCAACCGAACACCGGGGAGCTGTTTTTT. It yields the protein CASSLGHQPNTGELFF.

The chain uses TRBV2 and TRBJ1-1, with unresolved D. Trimming removed 0 bases at V and 8 bases at J, with 4 bases between. The CDR3 covers 11 residues. The germline CDR1 and CDR2 sequences are SNHLY and FYNNEI. The CDR3 DNA sequence: TGTGCCAGCAGTGAAGCCGGGGAAGCTTTCTTT. Translated: CASSEAGEAFF.

The V call is TRBV7-9, the J call TRBJ1-2; D unclear. Deletions cut 5 bases from V and 5 bases from J, with 9 bases between. The V gene's germline CDR1 is SEHNR and CDR2 FQNEAQ (reference sequence). The CDR3 is 12 amino acids. DNA for the CDR3: TGTGCCAGCAGCGACGAGAGGTATGGCTACACCTTC. This encodes CASSDERYGYTF.

The chain recombines TRBV12-3 or TRBV12-4 with TRBJ1-2; D unclear. This CDR3 is 11 amino acids long. V was clipped by 7 bases and J by 8 bases, with 11 bases between them. For the CDR3, the DNA is TGTGCCAGCACCTCGGGGTACGGCTACACCTTC. This gives the protein CASTSGYGYTF.

The V gene is TRBV20-1, the J gene TRBJ1-2; D is unresolved. Germline V gene lookup returns CDR1 DFQATT and CDR2 SNEGSKA (reference sequence). The CDR3 extends over 11 amino acids. Trimming shortened V by 6 bases and J by 5 bases, and 10 bases separated the two germline ends. CDR3 sequence (DNA): TGCAGTGCCGGCGGGAGGTATGGCTACACCTTC. Its protein is CSAGGRYGYTF.

The CDR3 here is CATSRGEGRGGQPQHF. In DNA, the CDR3 is TGTGCCACCAGCAGAGGAGAGGGCAGGGGAGGACAGCCCCAGCATTTT. V usage is TRBV15 and J usage is TRBJ1-5, with D possibly TRBD1 on 6 matching bases. V lost 1 base and J lost 7, with 17 bases in between. The CDR3 sequence is 16 residues long. Germline assignment: CDR1 LNHNV and CDR2 YYDKDF (reference sequence).

The genes are TRBV5-1 and TRBJ1-1; the match to TRBD1 covers 7 bases. This CDR3 region has 15 residues. From germline, CDR1 is SGHRS and CDR2 YFSETQ. Trimming removed 7 bases from V and 4 bases from J; junction bases left unmatched: 13. CDR3: CASRQMGAGGTEAFF. In nucleotides, the CDR3 is TGCGCCAGCCGCCAAATGGGGGCAGGGGGCACTGAAGCTTTCTTT.

This chain links TRBV18 with TRBJ1-1; 10 bases map to TRBD1. V gave up 8 bases and J gave up 4 bases; unmatched junction bases: 7. This CDR3 has 14 residues. Germline V lookup: CDR1 KGHSH, CDR2 LQKENI. CDR3 region: CASRRRDRGTEAFF. The CDR3 nucleotides are TGTGCCAGCCGTCGTAGGGACAGGGGCACTGAAGCTTTCTTT.

This chain uses TRBV6-5 with TRBJ1-6; 10 bases are a match to TRBD1. The germline V gene encodes CDR1 MNHEY and CDR2 SVGAGI. J was trimmed by 9 bases and V by 6 bases; bases with no gene match: 8. This CDR3 comprises 15 residues. CDR3 sequence: CASRPAGTGVSPLHF. The CDR3 DNA reads as TGTGCCAGCAGGCCGGCGGGGACAGGGGTTTCACCCCTCCACTTT.

Relative to its sample, this clone is medium-sized. V gene TRBV6-4 combines with J gene TRBJ1-6, with TRBD1 identical over 7 bases. The CDR3 is made up of 13 amino acids. Per the germline V gene, CDR1 is MRHNA and CDR2 is SNTAGT. V trimming: 3 bases; J trimming: 7 bases; junction bases outside the gene matches: 0. The CDR3 nucleotides read TGTGCCAGCAGTGAGACAGGGAATTCACCCCTCCACTTT. Translating it yields CASSETGNSPLHF.

J is TRBJ1-3 and V is TRBV11-1, with a tentative D call TRBD1 (5 bases). This CDR3 is 14 amino acids long. Germline CDR1 and CDR2: SGHAT and FQDESV (reference sequence). Trimming removed 5 bases at V and 0 bases at J, with 8 bases between. CDR3: CASSRGSSGNTIYF. CDR3 sequence (DNA): TGTGCCAGCAGCCGGGGGTCCTCTGGAAACACCATATATTTT.

This chain joins TRBV6-5 and TRBJ2-7, with D maybe TRBD1 (6 bases). Germline loops: CDR1 MNHEY, CDR2 SVGAGI. The CDR3 covers 13 residues. V lost 6 bases, J lost 0 bases, and 9 bases lay in between. This CDR3 reads CASRRTASYEQYF. The CDR3 DNA sequence: TGTGCCAGCAGGAGGACAGCCTCCTACGAGCAGTACTTC.

V usage is TRBV18 and J usage is TRBJ1-1; no definite D call. The V and J ends lost 2 bases and 1 base respectively, with 5 bases between them. Germline V CDR1 and CDR2: KGHSH, LQKENI. This CDR3 has 13 residues. CDR3 DNA: TGTGCCAGCTCACCATGGGGGAACACTGAAGCTTTCTTT. As protein: CASSPWGNTEAFF.

The chain recombines TRBV6-5 with TRBJ1-5; tentative D call: TRBD1 (6 bases). The CDR3 is 15 amino acids. The germline CDR1 and CDR2 sequences are MNHEY and SVGAGI. V gave up 6 bases and J gave up 2 bases, with 14 bases separating them. The CDR3 loop reads CASRYEQGGNQPQHF. CDR3 sequence (DNA): TGTGCCAGCAGATACGAACAGGGAGGCAATCAGCCCCAGCATTTT.

The rearrangement links TRBV5-4 to TRBJ1-2, with TRBD1 as a possible D gene (6 bases). The length of the CDR3 is 15 residues. V was cut by 0 bases and J by 0 bases, with 9 bases left in between. Germline lookup yields CDR1 SGHNT and CDR2 YYREEE (reference sequence). CDR3 DNA: TGTGCCAGCAGCTTGGGGGGGGCGCCTAACTATGGCTACACCTTC. It yields the protein CASSLGGAPNYGYTF.